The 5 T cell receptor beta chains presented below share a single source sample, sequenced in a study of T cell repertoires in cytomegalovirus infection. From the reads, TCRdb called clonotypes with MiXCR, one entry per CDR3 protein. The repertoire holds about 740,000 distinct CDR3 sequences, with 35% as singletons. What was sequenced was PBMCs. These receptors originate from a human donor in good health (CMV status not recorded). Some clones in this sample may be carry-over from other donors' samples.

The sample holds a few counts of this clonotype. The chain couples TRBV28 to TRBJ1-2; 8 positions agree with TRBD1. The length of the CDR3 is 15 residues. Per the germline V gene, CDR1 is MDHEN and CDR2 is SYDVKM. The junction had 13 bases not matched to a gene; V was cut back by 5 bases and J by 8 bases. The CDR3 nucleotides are TGTGCCAGCAGTCCCTCAGGGGGCTCGGGGAGGGGCTACACCTTC. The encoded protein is CASSPSGGSGRGYTF.

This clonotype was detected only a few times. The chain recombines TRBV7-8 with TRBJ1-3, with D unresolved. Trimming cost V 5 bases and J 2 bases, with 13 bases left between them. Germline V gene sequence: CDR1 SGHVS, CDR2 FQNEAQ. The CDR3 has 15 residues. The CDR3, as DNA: TGTGCCAGCAGCAACCGGGCCTTGACTGGAAACACCATATATTTT. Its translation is CASSNRALTGNTIYF.

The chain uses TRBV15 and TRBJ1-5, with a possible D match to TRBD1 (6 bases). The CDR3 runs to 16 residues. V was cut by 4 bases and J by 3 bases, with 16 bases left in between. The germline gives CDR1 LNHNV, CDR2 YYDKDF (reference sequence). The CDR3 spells CATSTTGHTINQPQHF. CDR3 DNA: TGTGCCACCAGCACTACGGGACATACAATCAATCAGCCCCAGCATTTT.

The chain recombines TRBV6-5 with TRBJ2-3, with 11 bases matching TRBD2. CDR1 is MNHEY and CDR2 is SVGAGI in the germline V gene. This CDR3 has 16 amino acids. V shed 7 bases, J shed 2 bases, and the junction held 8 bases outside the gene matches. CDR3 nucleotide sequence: TGTGCCAGCAAATTCAGACTAGCGGGATACACAGATACGCAGTATTTT. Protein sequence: CASKFRLAGYTDTQYF.

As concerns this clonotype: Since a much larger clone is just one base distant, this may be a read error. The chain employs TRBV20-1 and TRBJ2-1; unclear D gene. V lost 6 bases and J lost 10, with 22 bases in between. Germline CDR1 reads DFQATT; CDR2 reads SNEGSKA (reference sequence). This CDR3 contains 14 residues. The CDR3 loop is CSAAHRSWPGEQFF. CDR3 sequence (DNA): TGCAGTGCGGCACACCGGTCCTGGCCTGGAGAGCAGTTCTTC.